This TCR beta chain was identified in a study of T cells in Graves' hyperthyroidism and ophthalmopathy. Study-level information: Specimen type is peripheral blood, collected at initial diagnosis prior to any treatment.

Orbital computed tomography, thyroid ultrasound, serum thyroxine and TRAb, and clinical symptoms together informed the diagnoses. General study points: From stable hyperthyroidism, ophthalmopathy was separated by a 13 V-J model.

TCR beta CDR3 region amplification was performed from RNA transcripts. The study used the HTBI primer set for a first-round RT-PCR of the TCR CDR3. MiXCR, applied by TCRdb to the multiplex PCR reads, yields one record per CDR3 protein. Among 250,000 or so distinct CDR3 sequences listed, 14% to 15% were seen once. About this clonotype: The antigen is unknown. Given the absence of the conserved phenylalanine or tryptophan at the CDR3 end, a read error is likely.

CDR1 is SQVTM and CDR2 is ANQGSEA in the germline V gene. The CDR3 loop spans 13 amino acids. The germline V and J ends were trimmed by 4 bases and 5 bases, with 14 bases remaining between them. This sequence was found in a woman aged 40-49 years with Graves' hyperthyroidism that later progressed to Graves' ophthalmopathy. The sequencing sample was made of blood. The V call is TRBV29-1, the J call TRBJ1-1, with D perhaps matching TRBD1 (6 bases). DNA of the CDR3: TGCAGCGTTGGTACAGGGTTTTCGACTGAAGCTTTCTTA. Its translation: CSVGTGFSTEAFL.